The 15 T cell receptor beta chains below all came from one sample that was sequenced in a study of brain T cells in children with intractable seizures listed by TCRdb under 2021. The library came from the immunoSEQ multiplex PCR assay. In TCRdb, the immuneACCESS table is reduced to in-frame sequences with V and J assigned. These tables do not hold every clone; where another copy was compared, an unresolved V gene accounts for under half, and the others remain unexplained. This sample lists under 400,000 clones; over 90% were detected once. 5% to 7% of the sample comes from the top ten. The sample's time point, from its label and the paper: blood from clinic visit 5 months post-surgery; TSC patient then seizure free. Specimen: peripheral blood, collected 4 to 5 months after surgery. The origin of the receptors is a boy in the first two years of life with tuberous sclerosis and intractable seizures.

This chain uses TRBV19 with TRBJ1-1, with TRBD1 matching 8 bases. V lost 5 bases and J lost 4; bases outside the gene matches: 3. This CDR3 contains 13 residues. CDR1 LNHDA and CDR2 SQIVND come from the germline V gene (reference sequence). The CDR3 DNA is TGTGCCAGTAGTCCTACAGGGGGCACTGAAGCTTTCTTT. It codes for CASSPTGGTEAFF.

This clone was detected only once. The chain has TRBV12-3 or TRBV12-4 and TRBJ1-1; TRBD1 matches 8 bases. V was clipped by 5 bases and J by 5 bases; unmatched bases: 4. This CDR3 is built from 13 residues. CDR3 region: CASSRQGWTEAFF. In nucleotides, the CDR3 is TGTGCCAGCAGTAGACAGGGGTGGACTGAAGCTTTCTTT.

This chain connects TRBV6-5 to TRBJ2-3, with 8 bases lining up with TRBD2. The germline V gene encodes CDR1 MNHEY and CDR2 SVGAGI. V shed 4 bases, J shed 1 base, and the junction held 4 bases outside the gene matches. The length of the CDR3 is 15 residues. The CDR3 DNA reads TGTGCCAGCAGTTTCGTTAGCGGGGGCACAGATACGCAGTATTTT. Amino acids: CASSFVSGGTDTQYF.

This clone was seen a single time. The chain employs TRBV28 and TRBJ2-2; D is perhaps TRBD1 (6 bases). The CDR3 has 15 residues. Trimming shortened V by 6 bases and J by 2 bases, and 13 bases separated the two germline ends. In germline, CDR1 is MDHEN, CDR2 SYDVKM. CDR3 residues: CASSAPGVNTGELFF. For the CDR3, the DNA is TGTGCCAGCAGCGCGCCAGGGGTTAACACCGGGGAGCTGTTTTTT.

The rearrangement links TRBV24-1 to TRBJ1-2; D gene unclear. The CDR3 totals 14 residues. Trimming took 7 bases from V and 1 from J, leaving 12 bases between them. The germline CDR1 and CDR2 sequences are KGHDR and SFDVKD. CDR3 bases: TGTGCCACCAGCCCCACAGTAGTTAACTATGGCTACACCTTC. Amino acid sequence: CATSPTVVNYGYTF.

V is TRBV23-1 and J is TRBJ2-5; D gene unclear. TRBV23-1 is placed among ORFs of uncertain function. The CDR3 sequence is 16 residues long. Trimming cost V 7 bases and J 4 bases, with 22 bases left between them. The CDR3 protein is CASTSSPRSLRETQYF. The CDR3 DNA reads as TGCGCCAGCACCTCCTCCCCCAGGAGCTTAAGAGAGACCCAGTACTTC.

The CDR3 DNA reads as TGTGCCAGCAGCCAAACGGGATACGGCGAGCAGTACTTC. It encodes CASSQTGYGEQYF. The chain uses TRBV14 and TRBJ2-7; a weak D match, TRBD2 (5 bases). V dropped 2 bases and J dropped 6 bases, with 11 bases sitting between them. There are 13 residues in the CDR3. Looked up from germline, CDR1 is SGHDN and CDR2 is FVKESK.

The genes are TRBV11-3 and TRBJ2-3; TRBD2 matches 7 bases. The germline CDR1 and CDR2 sequences are SGHNT and YENEEA. J gave up 1 base and V 4 bases, and 14 bases lay outside the gene matches. The CDR3 has 18 amino acids. The CDR3: CASSSQKDTSEGTDTQYF. The CDR3 nucleotides read TGTGCCAGCAGCTCGCAGAAAGATACTAGCGAGGGCACAGATACGCAGTATTTT.

The gene calls are TRBV13 and TRBJ1-5; tentatively, D is TRBD1 (6 bases). The CDR3 has 17 residues. The V end lost 3 bases, the J end lost 1 base, and 16 bases lay between the germline ends. Germline-derived CDR1 and CDR2 are PRHDT and FYEKMQ (reference sequence). This CDR3 is CASSFSGHSMSNQPQHF. The CDR3 DNA reads as TGTGCCAGCAGCTTCTCGGGACACTCAATGAGCAATCAGCCCCAGCATTTT.

The V call is TRBV7-8, the J call TRBJ1-4; D ambiguous. Germline V gives CDR1 SGHVS, CDR2 FQNEAQ. Trimming stripped 1 base from V and 5 bases from J, with 11 bases between. The CDR3 totals 15 residues. For the CDR3, the DNA is TGTGCCAGCAGCTTAGATTTTTTCCCCAATGAAAAACTGTTTTTT. This gives the protein CASSLDFFPNEKLFF. Full variable domain (missing parts from reference TRBV7-8 and TRBJ1-4): GAGVSQSPRYKVAKRGQDVALRCDPISGHVSLFWYQQALGQGPEFLTYFQNEAQLDKSGLPSDRFFAERPEGSVSTLKIQRTQQEDSAVYLCASSLDFFPNEKLFFGSGTQLSVL.

The rearrangement joins TRBV10-3 to TRBJ2-2, with D possibly TRBD2 on 5 matching bases. Germline V lookup: CDR1 ENHRY, CDR2 SYGVKD. V gave up 7 bases and J gave up 7 bases, with 10 bases separating them. CDR3 length: 12 residues. CDR3 coding DNA: TGTGCCATCAAAGAGGGTGTCGGGGAGCTGTTTTTT. Translation: CAIKEGVGELFF.

The chain joins TRBV4-1 to TRBJ1-5; TRBD1 might be the D (5 bases). V lost 6 bases and J 5 bases, leaving 14 bases between the germline ends. The V gene's germline CDR1 is MGHRA and CDR2 YSYEKL. There are 14 residues in the CDR3. This CDR3 is CASSLTREYQPQHF. The CDR3 DNA sequence: TGCGCCAGCAGTCTAACCAGGGAGTATCAGCCCCAGCATTTT.

The J gene is TRBJ1-5, the V gene TRBV10-3, with 10 bases that match TRBD1. The CDR3 totals 15 residues. V shed 4 bases, J shed 6 bases, and the junction held 6 bases outside the gene matches. The V gene's germline CDR1 is ENHRY and CDR2 SYGVKD. CDR3: CAISGGQGSGQPQHF. CDR3 DNA: TGTGCCATCAGTGGGGGACAGGGGAGCGGTCAGCCCCAGCATTTT.

The chain combines TRBV6-5 with TRBJ2-3, with 7 bases aligning to TRBD2. Germline V CDR1 and CDR2: MNHEY, SVGAGI. After removal of 7 bases from V and 1 base from J, the junction contained 8 bases not matched to a gene. The CDR3 runs to 15 residues. CDR3 protein: CASNKGTTGTDTQYF. The CDR3, as DNA: TGTGCCAGCAACAAAGGGACTACCGGCACAGATACGCAGTATTTT.

The chain recombines TRBV3-1 (or the pseudogene TRBV3-2) with TRBJ1-4; 8 positions match TRBD1. The CDR3 length is 14 residues. The V gene end was trimmed by 4 bases and the J gene end by 8 bases; junction bases not matched to a gene: 6. CDR1 and CDR2 from the germline V gene are LGHDT and YNNKEL (reference sequence). The CDR3 nucleotides read TGTGCCAGCAGCCCCCGGACAGGGAACGAAAAACTGTTTTTT. This encodes CASSPRTGNEKLFF.